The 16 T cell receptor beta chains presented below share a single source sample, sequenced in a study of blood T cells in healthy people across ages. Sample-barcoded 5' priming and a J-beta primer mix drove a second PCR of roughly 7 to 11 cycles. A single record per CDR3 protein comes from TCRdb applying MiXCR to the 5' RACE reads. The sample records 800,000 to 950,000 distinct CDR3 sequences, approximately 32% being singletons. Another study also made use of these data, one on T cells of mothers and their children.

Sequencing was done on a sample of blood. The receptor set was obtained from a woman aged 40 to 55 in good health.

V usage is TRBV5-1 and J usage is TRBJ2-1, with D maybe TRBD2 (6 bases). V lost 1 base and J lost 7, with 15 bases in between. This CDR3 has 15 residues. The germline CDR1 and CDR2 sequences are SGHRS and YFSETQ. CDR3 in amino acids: CASSLRVAEVNEQFF. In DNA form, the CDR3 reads TGCGCCAGCAGCTTGAGGGTAGCGGAAGTGAATGAGCAGTTCTTC.

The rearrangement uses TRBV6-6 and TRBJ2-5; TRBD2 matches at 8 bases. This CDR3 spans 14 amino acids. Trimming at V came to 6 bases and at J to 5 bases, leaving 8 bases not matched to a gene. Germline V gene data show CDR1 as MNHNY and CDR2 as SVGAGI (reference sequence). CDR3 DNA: TGTGCCAGCAGGGCCGGGGGGGACGGCGAGACCCAGTACTTC. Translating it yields CASRAGGDGETQYF.

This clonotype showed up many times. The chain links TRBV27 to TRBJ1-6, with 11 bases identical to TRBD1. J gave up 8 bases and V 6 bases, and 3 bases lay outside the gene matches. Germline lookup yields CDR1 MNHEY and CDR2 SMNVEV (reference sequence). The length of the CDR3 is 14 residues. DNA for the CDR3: TGTGCCAGCAGCTTGGGACAGGGGGATTCACCCCTCCACTTT. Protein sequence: CASSLGQGDSPLHF.

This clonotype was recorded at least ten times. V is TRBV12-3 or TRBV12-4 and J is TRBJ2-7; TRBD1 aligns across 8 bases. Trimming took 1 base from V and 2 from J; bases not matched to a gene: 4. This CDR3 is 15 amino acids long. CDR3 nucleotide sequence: TGTGCCAGCAGTTTAGGGGGACAGGCTACCTACGAGCAGTACTTC. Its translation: CASSLGGQATYEQYF.

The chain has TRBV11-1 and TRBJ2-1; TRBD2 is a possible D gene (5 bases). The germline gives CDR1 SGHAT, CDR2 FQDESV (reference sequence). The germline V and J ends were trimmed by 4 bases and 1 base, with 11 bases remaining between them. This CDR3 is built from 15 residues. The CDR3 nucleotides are TGTGCCAGCAGCTCCGGGATTATTTCCTACAATGAGCAGTTCTTC. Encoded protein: CASSSGIISYNEQFF.

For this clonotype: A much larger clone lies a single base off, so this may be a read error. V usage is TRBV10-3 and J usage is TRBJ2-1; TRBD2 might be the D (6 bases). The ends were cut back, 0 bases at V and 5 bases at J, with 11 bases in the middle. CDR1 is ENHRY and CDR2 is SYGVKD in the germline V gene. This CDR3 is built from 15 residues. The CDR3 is CAISESVTSDNEQFF. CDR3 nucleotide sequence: TGTGCCATCAGTGAGTCGGTGACTAGTGACAATGAGCAGTTCTTC.

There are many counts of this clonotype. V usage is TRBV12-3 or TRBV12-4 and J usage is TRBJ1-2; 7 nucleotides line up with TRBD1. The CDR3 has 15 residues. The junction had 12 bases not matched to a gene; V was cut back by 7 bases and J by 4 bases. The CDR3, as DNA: TGTGCCAGCACCTCTAGGGACAGAAGTTCCTATGGCTACACCTTC. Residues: CASTSRDRSSYGYTF.

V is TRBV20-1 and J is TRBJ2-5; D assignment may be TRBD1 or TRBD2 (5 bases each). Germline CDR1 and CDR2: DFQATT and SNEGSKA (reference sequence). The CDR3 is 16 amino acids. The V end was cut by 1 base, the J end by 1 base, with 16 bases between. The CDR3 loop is CSARGGWGSGQETQYF. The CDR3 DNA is TGCAGTGCTAGAGGGGGTTGGGGCAGCGGCCAAGAGACCCAGTACTTC.

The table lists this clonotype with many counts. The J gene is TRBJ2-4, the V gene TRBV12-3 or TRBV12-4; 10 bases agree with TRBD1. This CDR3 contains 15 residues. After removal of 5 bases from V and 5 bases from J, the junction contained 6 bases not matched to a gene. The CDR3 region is CASSKFGQGENIQYF. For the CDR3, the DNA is TGTGCCAGCAGTAAATTCGGACAGGGGGAAAACATTCAGTACTTC.

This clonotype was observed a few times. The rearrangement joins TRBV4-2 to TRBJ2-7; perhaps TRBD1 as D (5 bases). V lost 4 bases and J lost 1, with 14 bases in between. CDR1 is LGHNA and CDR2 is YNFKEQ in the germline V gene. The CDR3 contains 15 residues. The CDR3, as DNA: TGTGCCAGCAGCCTAAACCAGGACACTTCCTACGAGCAGTACTTC. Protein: CASSLNQDTSYEQYF.

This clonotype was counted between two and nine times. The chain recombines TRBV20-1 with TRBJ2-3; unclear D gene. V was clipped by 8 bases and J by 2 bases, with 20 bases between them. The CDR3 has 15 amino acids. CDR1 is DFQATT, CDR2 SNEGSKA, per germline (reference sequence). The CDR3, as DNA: TGCAGTCTCCCCGACCCACTTCGCCTCACAGATACGCAGTATTTT. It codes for CSLPDPLRLTDTQYF.

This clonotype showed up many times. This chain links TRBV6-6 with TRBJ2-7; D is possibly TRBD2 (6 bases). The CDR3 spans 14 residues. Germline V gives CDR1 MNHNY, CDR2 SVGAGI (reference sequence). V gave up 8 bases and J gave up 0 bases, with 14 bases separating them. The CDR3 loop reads CASGGDGDSYEQYF. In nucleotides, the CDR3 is TGTGCCAGCGGCGGGGACGGCGACTCCTACGAGCAGTACTTC.

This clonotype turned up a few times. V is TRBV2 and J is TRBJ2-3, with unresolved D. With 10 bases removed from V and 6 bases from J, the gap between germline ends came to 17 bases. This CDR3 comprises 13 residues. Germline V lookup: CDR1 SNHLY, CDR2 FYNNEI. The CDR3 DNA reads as TGTGCCACCAAGCTTCGGTTCCTGGATACGCAGTATTTT. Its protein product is CATKLRFLDTQYF. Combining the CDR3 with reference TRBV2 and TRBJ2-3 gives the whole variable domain EPEVTQTPSHQVTQMGQEVILRCVPISNHLYFYWYRQILGQKVEFLVSFYNNEISEKSEIFDDQFSVERPDGSNFTLKIRSTKLEDSAMYFCATKLRFLDTQYFGPGTRLTVL.

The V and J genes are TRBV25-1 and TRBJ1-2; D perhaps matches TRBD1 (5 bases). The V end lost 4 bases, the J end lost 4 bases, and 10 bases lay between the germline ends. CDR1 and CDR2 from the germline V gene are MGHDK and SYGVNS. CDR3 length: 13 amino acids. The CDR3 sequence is CASSGGDLYGYTF. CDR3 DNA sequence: TGTGCCAGCAGTGGAGGGGATCTCTATGGCTACACCTTC.

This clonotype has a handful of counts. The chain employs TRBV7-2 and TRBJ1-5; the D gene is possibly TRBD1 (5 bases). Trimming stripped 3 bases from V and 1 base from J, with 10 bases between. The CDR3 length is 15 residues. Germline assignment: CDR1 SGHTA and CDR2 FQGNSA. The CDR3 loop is CASSFSQGSNQPQHF. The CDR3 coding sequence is TGTGCCAGCAGCTTCAGTCAGGGAAGCAATCAGCCCCAGCATTTT.

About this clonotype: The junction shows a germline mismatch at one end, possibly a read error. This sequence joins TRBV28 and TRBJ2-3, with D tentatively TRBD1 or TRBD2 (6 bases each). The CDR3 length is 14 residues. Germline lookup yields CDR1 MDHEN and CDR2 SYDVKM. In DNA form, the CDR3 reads TGTGCCACCCGACGGGGGCCCTTCACAGATGCGCAGTATTTT. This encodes CATRRGPFTDAQYF.